Below, 4 T cell receptor beta chains from the same sample are listed, as sequenced in a study of control samples from healthy donors and cancer patients. Data came from immunoSEQ multiplex PCR; TCRdb stores just in-frame clones and leaves some out. Of approximately 86,000 clones in the sample, approximately 86% were seen once. Sequenced: blood. Receptors were obtained from a man aged 30-40 years in good health.

V gene TRBV7-9 combines with J gene TRBJ1-1, with no clear D. V was cut by 0 bases and J by 3 bases, with 11 bases left in between. This CDR3 is 15 amino acids long. The germline V gene encodes CDR1 SEHNR and CDR2 FQNEAQ (reference sequence). In nucleotides, the CDR3 is TGTGCCAGCAGCTTAGCGCGCATGGTTTACACTGAAGCTTTCTTT. It is translated as CASSLARMVYTEAFF. Combining the CDR3 with reference TRBV7-9 and TRBJ1-1 gives the whole variable domain DTGVSQNPRHKITKRGQNVTFRCDPISEHNRLYWYRQTLGQGPEFLTYFQNEAQLEKSRLLSDRFSAERPKGSFSTLEIQRTEQGDSAMYLCASSLARMVYTEAFFGQGTRLTVV.

The chain is built from TRBV7-9 and TRBJ2-5; D is perhaps TRBD1 (5 bases). V was clipped by 5 bases and J by 5 bases, with 18 bases between them. CDR3 length equals 15 residues. Germline CDR1 and CDR2: SEHNR and FQNEAQ (reference sequence). For the CDR3, the DNA is TGTGCCAGCAGCCCAGTGGGTGGGGCCGGGGAGACCCAGTACTTC. It yields the protein CASSPVGGAGETQYF.

V gene TRBV18 combines with J gene TRBJ2-6; maybe TRBD1 (6 bases). Trimming took off 3 bases at V and 2 bases at J, with 14 bases between the two ends. This CDR3 spans 17 amino acids. Germline V lookup: CDR1 KGHSH, CDR2 LQKENI. CDR3 coding DNA: TGTGCCAGCTCACCTGGTACTGGGGGCGCTGGGGCCAACGTCCTGACTTTC. Translation: CASSPGTGGAGANVLTF.

The chain joins TRBV6-5 to TRBJ1-1, with 7 bases lining up with TRBD1. The germline gives CDR1 MNHEY, CDR2 SVGAGI. The CDR3 totals 15 residues. V lost 6 bases to trimming and J lost 4 bases; unmatched junction nucleotides: 11. The CDR3 nucleotides read TGTGCCAGCAGCCTCAGGGGGGTCGCCGGCACTGAAGCTTTCTTT. Its translation is CASSLRGVAGTEAFF.